The next 19 T cell receptor beta chains were all read from a single sample in a study of blood T cell repertoires in COVID-19. Sequencing was performed with immunoSEQ multiplex PCR; in TCRdb, only in-frame clones are kept and a portion is missing. The sample holds tens of thousands of clones, 77% seen once. Sequencing was carried out using peripheral blood. The origin of the receptors is a man between 65 and 79 years old with COVID-19, enrolled during active disease.

The chain recombines TRBV3-1 (or the pseudogene TRBV3-2) with TRBJ1-6; D unresolved. Trimming removed 4 bases at V and 0 bases at J, with 13 bases between. The V gene's germline CDR1 is LGHDT and CDR2 YNNKEL (reference sequence). This CDR3 is 17 amino acids long. The chain's CDR3 is CASSPGYLSSYNSPLHF. CDR3 DNA: TGTGCCAGCAGCCCGGGATACCTGAGCTCCTATAATTCACCCCTCCACTTT.

This clone was found a few times. The V gene is TRBV15, the J gene TRBJ2-2; D is ambiguous. From germline, CDR1 is LNHNV and CDR2 YYDKDF (reference sequence). The CDR3 is made up of 16 amino acids. V lost 7 bases to trimming and J lost 4 bases, with 19 bases between them. CDR3 sequence reads: CATKLGPIQVTGELFF. The CDR3 DNA reads TGTGCCACCAAATTGGGCCCTATTCAAGTCACCGGGGAGCTGTTTTTT.

The chain carries TRBV10-3 and TRBJ2-2, with 11 bases identical to TRBD2. CDR1 is ENHRY, CDR2 SYGVKD, per germline. V shed 3 bases, J shed 7 bases, and the junction held 10 bases outside the gene matches. The CDR3 totals 17 residues. In DNA, the CDR3 is TGTGCCATCAGTGATTTGGGTAGCGGGAGGGCGATCGGGGAGCTGTTTTTT. Protein sequence: CAISDLGSGRAIGELFF.

The V gene is TRBV14, the J gene TRBJ2-1, with D tentatively TRBD2 (5 bases). The V and J ends lost 1 base and 9 bases respectively, with 7 bases between them. The CDR3 is 12 amino acids. In germline, CDR1 is SGHDN, CDR2 FVKESK. CDR3 sequence: CASSQGRGEQFF. The CDR3 DNA reads TGTGCCAGCAGCCAAGGACGGGGTGAGCAGTTCTTC.

A word on this clone: An end of the junction differs from the germline gene, which may be a read error. The V call is TRBV7-2, the J call TRBJ1-2; weak D call: TRBD1 (6 bases). The CDR3 has 11 residues. CDR1 and CDR2 (germline): SGHTA, FQGNSA. Here the CDR3 DNA reads TGTGCCAGCAGTTTAGTTACAGGGTACACCTTC. Translated, it gives CASSLVTGYTF.

This clone was counted between two and nine times. The chain links TRBV7-8 to TRBJ2-1, with TRBD2 matching 11 bases. The CDR3 loop spans 16 amino acids. Germline CDR1 SGHVS, CDR2 FQNEAQ. V trimming: 1 base; J trimming: 10 bases; junction bases outside the gene matches: 9. The CDR3 loop is CASSLGPRLAGREQFF. CDR3 DNA: TGTGCCAGCAGCTTAGGGCCTCGACTAGCGGGACGCGAGCAGTTCTTC. Looking up the rest from reference TRBV7-8 and TRBJ2-1 gives the full variable domain: GAGVSQSPRYKVAKRGQDVALRCDPISGHVSLFWYQQALGQGPEFLTYFQNEAQLDKSGLPSDRFFAERPEGSVSTLKIQRTQQEDSAVYLCASSLGPRLAGREQFFGPGTRLTVL.

V is TRBV3-1 (or the pseudogene TRBV3-2) and J is TRBJ2-7; 10 nucleotides match TRBD2. Germline values: CDR1 LGHDT, CDR2 YNNKEL (reference sequence). CDR3 length: 16 amino acids. V trimming: 3 bases; J trimming: 2 bases; junction bases outside the gene matches: 7. The CDR3 reads CASSQASGRSTYEQYF. CDR3 coding DNA: TGTGCCAGCAGCCAGGCTAGCGGGAGATCCACCTACGAGCAGTACTTC.

This clone was counted a few times. The rearrangement links TRBV27 to TRBJ2-7, with D possibly being TRBD1 (6 bases). V lost 5 bases, J lost 4 bases, and 21 bases lay in between. The CDR3 runs to 16 residues. Germline V CDR1 and CDR2: MNHEY, SMNVEV (reference sequence). CDR3 in amino acids: CASSISLGTKSYEQYF. The DNA of the CDR3 is TGTGCCAGCAGTATCTCCCTCGGGACAAAGTCGTACGAGCAGTACTTC.

The rearrangement uses TRBV19 and TRBJ2-1; D is possibly TRBD2 (5 bases). V was shortened by 1 base and J by 2 bases, with 6 bases between the two germline ends. Germline CDR1 reads LNHDA; CDR2 reads SQIVND (reference sequence). This CDR3 has 14 amino acids. The CDR3 nucleotides are TGTGCCAGTAGTATAGCGGGAACCTACAATGAGCAGTTCTTC. It encodes CASSIAGTYNEQFF.

The CDR3 DNA reads as TGTGCCAGCAGCCGGGGGAGGGCGGATACGCAGTATTTT. It encodes CASSRGRADTQYF. V gene TRBV5-4 combines with J gene TRBJ2-3, with TRBD2 matching over 7 bases. CDR1 and CDR2 (germline): SGHNT, YYREEE (reference sequence). The CDR3 sequence is 13 residues long. The ends lost 4 bases at V and 6 bases at J; junction bases unmatched: 5.

This clone was seen more than once but under ten times. This chain links TRBV7-8 with TRBJ1-1; 9 bases agree with TRBD1. J was trimmed by 5 bases and V by 5 bases; bases with no gene match: 6. CDR3 length: 14 amino acids. Germline V gene data show CDR1 as SGHVS and CDR2 as FQNEAQ. The CDR3 sequence is CASSRGQGLTEAFF. DNA of the CDR3: TGTGCCAGCAGCAGGGGACAGGGTCTGACTGAAGCTTTCTTT. Filled out from reference TRBV7-8 and TRBJ1-1, the complete variable domain reads GAGVSQSPRYKVAKRGQDVALRCDPISGHVSLFWYQQALGQGPEFLTYFQNEAQLDKSGLPSDRFFAERPEGSVSTLKIQRTQQEDSAVYLCASSRGQGLTEAFFGQGTRLTVV.

The J gene is TRBJ2-2, the V gene TRBV9; TRBD2 matches at 8 bases. After removal of 6 bases from V and 3 bases from J, the junction contained 10 bases not matched to a gene. The CDR3 covers 16 residues. The germline CDR1 and CDR2 sequences are SGDLS and YYNGEE. DNA for the CDR3: TGTGCCAGCAAGCGGGGGAACCCACAGGACACCGGGGAGCTGTTTTTT. Residues: CASKRGNPQDTGELFF.

The V gene is TRBV7-6, the J gene TRBJ2-7; 13 bases agree with TRBD2. After removal of 4 bases from V and 7 bases from J, the junction contained 7 bases not matched to a gene. CDR1 is SGHVS and CDR2 is FNYEAQ in the germline V gene. The length of the CDR3 is 15 residues. CDR3 residues: CASSSSGLAGEEQYF. Written as DNA, the CDR3 is TGTGCCAGCAGCTCCTCCGGACTAGCGGGAGAAGAGCAGTACTTC.

This chain links TRBV9 with TRBJ1-4; D not resolved. V lost 3 bases and J 6 bases, leaving 15 bases between the germline ends. Germline V CDR1 and CDR2: SGDLS, YYNGEE. This CDR3 contains 15 residues. The CDR3 sequence is CASSASAQAYEKLFF. The CDR3 DNA follows: TGTGCCAGCAGCGCATCGGCCCAGGCTTATGAAAAACTGTTTTTT.

The chain employs TRBV5-4 and TRBJ2-2; 12 bases are a match to TRBD1. The germline V gene has CDR1 SGHNT and CDR2 YYREEE (reference sequence). Germline trimming cut 6 bases from V and 6 bases from J; bases unmatched to any gene: 6. The CDR3 length is 15 residues. CDR3 bases: TGTGCCAGCACCCTGGGACAGGGGGCTTCCGGGGAGCTGTTTTTT. As protein: CASTLGQGASGELFF.

J is TRBJ2-1 and V is TRBV4-3, with D possibly TRBD2 on 5 matching bases. The CDR3 runs 17 residues. CDR1 is LGHNA and CDR2 is YSLEER in the germline V gene. V lost 0 bases to trimming and J lost 9 bases, with 21 bases between them. CDR3 protein: CASSQDRWRLDWSEQFF. The CDR3 bases are TGCGCCAGCAGCCAAGATCGATGGAGATTGGACTGGAGTGAGCAGTTCTTC.

The chain joins TRBV9 to TRBJ2-3; D remains unclear. Deletions cut 4 bases from V and 11 bases from J, with 17 bases between. Germline CDR1 reads SGDLS; CDR2 reads YYNGEE. The CDR3 covers 13 residues. CDR3 protein: CASSPRLELGQYF. In DNA form, the CDR3 reads TGTGCCAGCAGCCCCCGACTCGAACTGGGGCAGTATTTT. The full variable domain, its missing parts supplied by reference TRBV9 and TRBJ2-3, is DSGVTQTPKHLITATGQRVTLRCSPRSGDLSVYWYQQSLDQGLQFLIQYYNGEERAKGNILERFSAQQFPDLHSELNLSSLELGDSALYFCASSPRLELGQYFGPGTRLTVL.

A few counts support this clone. This chain connects TRBV5-1 to TRBJ2-3; TRBD1 agrees at 10 bases. CDR1 is SGHRS and CDR2 is YFSETQ in the germline V gene. The CDR3 consists of 17 residues. Trimming cost V 3 bases and J 5 bases; bases outside gene matches: 12. In DNA form, the CDR3 reads TGCGCCAGCAGCTCTTCCCCGGGACAGGGGTGGGGAGATACGCAGTATTTT. It is translated as CASSSSPGQGWGDTQYF.

J is TRBJ2-3 and V is TRBV4-1; 7 bases are shared with TRBD1. Per germline, CDR1 MGHRA and CDR2 YSYEKL. The junction had 3 bases not matched to a gene; V was cut back by 3 bases and J by 0 bases. The CDR3 spans 15 residues. CDR3 in DNA: TGCGCCAGCAGCCATTCGGGACAGAGCACAGATACGCAGTATTTT. The encoded protein is CASSHSGQSTDTQYF.